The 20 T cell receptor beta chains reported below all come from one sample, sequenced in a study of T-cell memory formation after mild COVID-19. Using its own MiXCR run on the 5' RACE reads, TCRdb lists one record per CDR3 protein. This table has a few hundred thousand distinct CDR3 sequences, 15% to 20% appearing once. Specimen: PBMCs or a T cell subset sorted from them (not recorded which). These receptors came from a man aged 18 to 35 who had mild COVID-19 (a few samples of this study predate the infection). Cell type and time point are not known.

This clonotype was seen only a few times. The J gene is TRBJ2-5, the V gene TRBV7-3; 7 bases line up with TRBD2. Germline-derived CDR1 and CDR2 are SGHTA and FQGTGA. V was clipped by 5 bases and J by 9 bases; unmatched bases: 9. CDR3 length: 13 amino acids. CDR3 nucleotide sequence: TGTGCCAGCAGCGAGGGAGGGTCGAAGGCCCAGTACTTC. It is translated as CASSEGGSKAQYF.

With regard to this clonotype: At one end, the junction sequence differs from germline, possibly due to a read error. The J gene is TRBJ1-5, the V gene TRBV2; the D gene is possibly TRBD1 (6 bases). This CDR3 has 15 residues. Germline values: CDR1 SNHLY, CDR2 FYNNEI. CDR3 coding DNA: TGTGCCAGCAGCTCCCAGGGGTATAGCGATCAGCCCCAGCATTTT. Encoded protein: CASSSQGYSDQPQHF.

The CDR3 is CAWSVRLARDEQFF. In DNA, the CDR3 is TGTGCCTGGAGTGTAAGACTAGCGAGAGATGAGCAGTTCTTC. The chain recombines TRBV30 with TRBJ2-1; TRBD2 matches 8 bases. This CDR3 is 14 amino acids long. Germline V gene sequence: CDR1 GTSNPN, CDR2 SVGIG (reference sequence). With V trimmed by 0 bases and J by 8 bases, 6 bases remained unmatched.

This CDR3 reads CASSSGGSTEAFF. The CDR3, as DNA: TGTGCCAGCAGCTCAGGAGGAAGCACTGAAGCTTTCTTT. This chain joins TRBV7-9 and TRBJ1-1; D uncertain. Trimming pared 4 bases from V and 4 bases from J, leaving 10 bases between. Germline lookup yields CDR1 SEHNR and CDR2 FQNEAQ (reference sequence). The CDR3 has 13 amino acids.

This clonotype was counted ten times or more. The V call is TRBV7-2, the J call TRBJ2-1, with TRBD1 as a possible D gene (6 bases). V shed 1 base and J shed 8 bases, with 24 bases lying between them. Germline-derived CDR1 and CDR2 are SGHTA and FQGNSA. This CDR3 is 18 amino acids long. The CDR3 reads CASSLGLTRLPGGDEQFF. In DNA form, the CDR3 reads TGTGCCAGCAGCTTAGGGTTGACCCGACTGCCTGGGGGCGATGAGCAGTTCTTC.

Here the CDR3 reads CSVEKGEENEQFF. DNA of the CDR3: TGCAGCGTTGAAAAGGGGGAGGAAAATGAGCAGTTCTTC. The V gene is TRBV29-1, the J gene TRBJ2-1; D possibly matches TRBD1 or TRBD2 (6 bases each). V was trimmed by 2 bases and J by 7 bases, leaving 12 bases between them. The CDR3 spans 13 residues. Germline V lookup: CDR1 SQVTM, CDR2 ANQGSEA.

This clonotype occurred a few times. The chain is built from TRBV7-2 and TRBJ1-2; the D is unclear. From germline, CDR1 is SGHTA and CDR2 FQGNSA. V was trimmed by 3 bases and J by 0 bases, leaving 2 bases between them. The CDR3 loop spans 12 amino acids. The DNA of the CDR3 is TGTGCCAGCAGCTTTACTAACTATGGCTACACCTTC. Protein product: CASSFTNYGYTF. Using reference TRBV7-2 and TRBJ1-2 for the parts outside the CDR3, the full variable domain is GAGVSQSPSNKVTEKGKDVELRCDPISGHTALYWYRQSLGQGLEFLIYFQGNSAPDKSGLPSDRFSAERTGGSVSTLTIQRTQQEDSAVYLCASSFTNYGYTFGSGTRLTVV.

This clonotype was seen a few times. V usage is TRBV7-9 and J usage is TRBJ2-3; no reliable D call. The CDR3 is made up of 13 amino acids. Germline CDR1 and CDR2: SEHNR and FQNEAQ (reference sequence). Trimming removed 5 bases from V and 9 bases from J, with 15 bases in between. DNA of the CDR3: TGTGCCAGCAGCCCACCGGGCCGGCAAACGCAGTATTTT. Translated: CASSPPGRQTQYF.

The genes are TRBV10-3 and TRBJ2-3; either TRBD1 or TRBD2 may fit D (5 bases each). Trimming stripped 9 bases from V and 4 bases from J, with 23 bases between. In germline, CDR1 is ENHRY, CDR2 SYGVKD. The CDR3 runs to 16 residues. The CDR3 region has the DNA TGTGCCATTGCGGACGGGGCGTCGGGGCGCCCAGATACGCAGTATTTT. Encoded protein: CAIADGASGRPDTQYF.

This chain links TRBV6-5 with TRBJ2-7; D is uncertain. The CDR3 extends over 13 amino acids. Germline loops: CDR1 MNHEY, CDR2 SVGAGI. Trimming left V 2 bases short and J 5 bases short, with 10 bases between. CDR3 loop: CASSYGRPDEQYF. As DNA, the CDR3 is TGTGCCAGCAGTTACGGCAGGCCGGACGAGCAGTACTTC.

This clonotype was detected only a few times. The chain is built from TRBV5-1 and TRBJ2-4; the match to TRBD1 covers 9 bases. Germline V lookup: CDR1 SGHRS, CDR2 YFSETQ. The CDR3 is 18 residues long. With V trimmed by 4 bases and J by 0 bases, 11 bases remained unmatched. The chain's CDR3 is CASSQRTGDAIAKNIQYF. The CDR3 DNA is TGCGCCAGCAGCCAACGGACAGGGGACGCTATAGCCAAAAACATTCAGTACTTC.

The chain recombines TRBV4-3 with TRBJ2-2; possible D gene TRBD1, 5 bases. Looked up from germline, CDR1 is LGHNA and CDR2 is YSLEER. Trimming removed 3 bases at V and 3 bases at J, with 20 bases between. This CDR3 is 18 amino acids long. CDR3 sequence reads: CASSHEVPSRADTGELFF. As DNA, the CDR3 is TGCGCCAGCAGCCATGAGGTGCCGTCCAGGGCGGACACCGGGGAGCTGTTTTTT.

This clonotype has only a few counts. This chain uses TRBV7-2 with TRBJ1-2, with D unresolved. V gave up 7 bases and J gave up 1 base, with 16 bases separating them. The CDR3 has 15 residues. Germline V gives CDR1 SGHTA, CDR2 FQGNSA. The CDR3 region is CASNLGSYLNYGYTF. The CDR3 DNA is TGTGCCAGCAACTTGGGATCTTACCTTAACTATGGCTACACCTTC.

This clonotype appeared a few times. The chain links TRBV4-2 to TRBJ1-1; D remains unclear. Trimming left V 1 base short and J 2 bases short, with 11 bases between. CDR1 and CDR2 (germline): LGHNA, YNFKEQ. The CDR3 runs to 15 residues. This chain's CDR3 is CASSQARWGNTEAFF. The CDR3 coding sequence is TGTGCCAGCAGCCAAGCACGTTGGGGAAACACTGAAGCTTTCTTT.

For the CDR3, the DNA is TGTGCCAGCAGTCCGATTACAGTCTATGGCTACACCTTC. This codes for CASSPITVYGYTF. The chain combines TRBV6-2 or TRBV6-3 with TRBJ1-2; D gene ambiguous. CDR1 and CDR2 from the germline V gene are MNHEY and SVGEGT. The germline V and J ends were trimmed by 5 bases and 4 bases, with 11 bases remaining between them. The CDR3 totals 13 residues.

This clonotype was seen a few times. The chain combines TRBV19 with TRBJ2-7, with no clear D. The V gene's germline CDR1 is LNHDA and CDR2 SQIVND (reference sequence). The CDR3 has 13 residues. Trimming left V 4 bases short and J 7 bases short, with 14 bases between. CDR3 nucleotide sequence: TGTGCCAGTAGTAACGTATTGGGGTGGGAGCAGTACTTC. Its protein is CASSNVLGWEQYF.

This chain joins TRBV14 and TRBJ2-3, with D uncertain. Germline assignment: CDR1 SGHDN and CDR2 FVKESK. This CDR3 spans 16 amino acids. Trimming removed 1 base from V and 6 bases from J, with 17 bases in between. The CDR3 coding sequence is TGTGCCAGCAGCCAAGGGGCTTTTCCGGGTATTGATACGCAGTATTTT. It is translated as CASSQGAFPGIDTQYF.

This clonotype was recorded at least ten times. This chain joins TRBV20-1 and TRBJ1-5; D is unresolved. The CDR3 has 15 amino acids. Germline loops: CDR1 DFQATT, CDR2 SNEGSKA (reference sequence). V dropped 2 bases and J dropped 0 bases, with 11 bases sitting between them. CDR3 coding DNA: TGCAGTGCTAGAAGTATGGACCCTAGCAATCAGCCCCAGCATTTT. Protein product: CSARSMDPSNQPQHF.

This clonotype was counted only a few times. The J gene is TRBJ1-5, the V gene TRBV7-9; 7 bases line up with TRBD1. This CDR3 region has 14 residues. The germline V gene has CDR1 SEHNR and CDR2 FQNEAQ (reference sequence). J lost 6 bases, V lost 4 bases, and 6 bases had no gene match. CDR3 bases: TGTGCCAGCAGCTCCGACAGGGTGGGTCAGCCCCAGCATTTT. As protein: CASSSDRVGQPQHF.

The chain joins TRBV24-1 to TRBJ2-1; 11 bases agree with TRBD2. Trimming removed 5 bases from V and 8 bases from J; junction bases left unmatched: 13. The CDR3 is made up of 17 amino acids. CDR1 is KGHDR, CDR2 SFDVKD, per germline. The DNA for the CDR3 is TGTGCCACCAGTGCCCCTTTAGCGGGGGGGCCCCTTGATGAGCAGTTCTTC. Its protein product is CATSAPLAGGPLDEQFF.